These 28 T cell receptor beta chains share one sample of origin, sequenced in a study of OX40 agonist ivuxolimab in advanced cancers. The library was generated by the immunoSEQ multiplex PCR assay. TCRdb limited this immuneACCESS table to in-frame rearrangements with V and J called. A share of clones is missing; checked studies link under half to unresolved V genes, and the rest is unexplained. In all, the sample holds 35,000 to 45,000 clones, and 89% of those were seen once. The ten largest make up approximately 16% of the sample. Sequences were derived from CD4+ or CD8+ T cells sorted from blood, sampled in a trial of the OX40 agonist ivuxolimab. The source of these receptors is an adult with an advanced solid tumor such as melanoma, head and neck, liver or kidney cancer.

CDR3 sequence: CASSLVRTEAFF. Here the CDR3 DNA reads TGTGCCAGCAGCTTAGTAAGGACTGAAGCTTTCTTT. The chain uses TRBV13 and TRBJ1-1, with D unclear. Germline CDR1 is PRHDT and CDR2 is FYEKMQ (reference sequence). V shed 1 base and J shed 5 bases, with 5 bases lying between them. The CDR3 runs to 12 residues. The full variable domain, completed using reference TRBV13 and TRBJ1-1, is AAGVIQSPRHLIKEKRETATLKCYPIPRHDTVYWYQQGPGQDPQFLISFYEKMQSDKGSIPDRFSAQQFSDYHSELNMSSLELGDSALYFCASSLVRTEAFFGQGTRLTVV.

This clone was seen more than once but under ten times. V is TRBV6-4 and J is TRBJ2-5, with 14 nucleotides matching TRBD2. The CDR3 extends over 16 amino acids. Germline lookup yields CDR1 MRHNA and CDR2 SNTAGT. With V trimmed by 4 bases and J by 2 bases, 3 bases remained unmatched. The CDR3 sequence: CASSAGTSGGQETQYF. CDR3 sequence (DNA): TGTGCCAGCAGTGCCGGGACTAGCGGGGGTCAAGAGACCCAGTACTTC.

The chain couples TRBV2 to TRBJ2-3; 9 bases align to TRBD2. After removal of 11 bases from V and 6 bases from J, the junction contained 15 bases not matched to a gene. The CDR3 consists of 15 residues. Germline V gives CDR1 SNHLY, CDR2 FYNNEI. The DNA of the CDR3 is TGTGCCGGGGACCCTGGCGGGGGGGGCCGCGATACGCAGTATTTT. Protein sequence: CAGDPGGGGRDTQYF.

The chain uses TRBV19 and TRBJ1-5; 8 positions match TRBD1. Germline CDR1 LNHDA, CDR2 SQIVND (reference sequence). The ends lost 7 bases at V and 0 bases at J; junction bases unmatched: 5. This CDR3 has 15 amino acids. The CDR3 DNA is TGTGCCAGTACCCCCGACAGGGGTAGCAATCAGCCCCAGCATTTT. This gives the protein CASTPDRGSNQPQHF.

V gene TRBV2 combines with J gene TRBJ1-4; D is unclear. The CDR3 is 14 amino acids. Germline CDR1 is SNHLY and CDR2 is FYNNEI. Trimming shortened V by 3 bases and J by 5 bases, and 10 bases separated the two germline ends. The CDR3 region is CASSDRGLNEKLFF. The CDR3 nucleotides read TGTGCCAGCAGTGATCGGGGATTGAATGAAAAACTGTTTTTT. Drawing the rest from reference TRBV2 and TRBJ1-4, the complete variable domain is EPEVTQTPSHQVTQMGQEVILRCVPISNHLYFYWYRQILGQKVEFLVSFYNNEISEKSEIFDDQFSVERPDGSNFTLKIRSTKLEDSAMYFCASSDRGLNEKLFFGSGTQLSVL.

This chain links TRBV29-1 with TRBJ2-5; D is possibly TRBD1 (5 bases). CDR3 size: 14 residues. Germline-derived CDR1 and CDR2 are SQVTM and ANQGSEA. The V gene lost 3 bases and the J gene lost 1 base, with 12 bases spanning the gap. CDR3 nucleotide sequence: TGCAGCGTTGATGCAGGGCCGGCCCAAGAGACCCAGTACTTC. Encoded protein: CSVDAGPAQETQYF. The full variable domain, in which reference TRBV29-1 and TRBJ2-5 provide the parts outside the CDR3, is SAVISQKPSRDICQRGTSLTIQCQVDSQVTMMFWYRQQPGQSLTLIATANQGSEATYESGFVIDKFPISRPNLTFSTLTVSNMSPEDSSIYLCSVDAGPAQETQYFGPGTRLLVL.

CDR3 sequence (DNA): TGTGCCAGCAGCGTAGGGGGGAGGACTGAAGCTTTCTTT. It translates to CASSVGGRTEAFF. The chain links TRBV9 to TRBJ1-1, with D tentatively TRBD1 (5 bases). The germline V gene encodes CDR1 SGDLS and CDR2 YYNGEE. CDR3 length: 13 amino acids. V lost 0 bases to trimming and J lost 5 bases, with 8 bases between them.

V is TRBV4-1 and J is TRBJ2-3; TRBD2 matches 10 bases. Trimming cost V 4 bases and J 6 bases; bases outside gene matches: 7. Germline assignment: CDR1 MGHRA and CDR2 YSYEKL. The CDR3 loop spans 15 amino acids. CDR3 sequence (DNA): TGCGCCAGCAGCCCGAGCGGGGGGGTTGTCGATACGCAGTATTTT. This translates into CASSPSGGVVDTQYF.

The chain carries TRBV27 and TRBJ1-2, with TRBD1 matching 9 bases. From germline, CDR1 is MNHEY and CDR2 SMNVEV (reference sequence). V lost 2 bases to trimming and J lost 7 bases; unmatched junction nucleotides: 5. The CDR3 length is 14 residues. The CDR3 is CASSLGTGHGGYTF. The CDR3 nucleotides read TGTGCCAGCAGTTTAGGGACAGGGCACGGTGGCTACACCTTC.

This clone was picked up one time. The chain links TRBV11-2 to TRBJ2-7; 7 positions match TRBD1. The germline gives CDR1 SGHAT, CDR2 FQNNGV. CDR3 size: 16 residues. The J segment lost 1 base and the V segment lost 1 base, leaving 7 bases of the junction unmatched. This chain's CDR3 is CASSLGGRGWSYEQYF. CDR3 nucleotide sequence: TGTGCCAGCAGCTTAGGAGGCAGGGGGTGGTCCTACGAGCAGTACTTC.

The genes are TRBV4-1 and TRBJ1-5; 8 bases are a match to TRBD1. Germline trimming cut 0 bases from V and 6 bases from J; bases unmatched to any gene: 4. CDR1 is MGHRA and CDR2 is YSYEKL in the germline V gene. This CDR3 comprises 15 residues. CDR3 amino acids: CASSQDRGQVQPQHF. Here the CDR3 DNA reads TGCGCCAGCAGCCAAGACAGGGGGCAGGTTCAGCCCCAGCATTTT.

The chain employs TRBV14 and TRBJ1-2; D gene unclear. Germline V gene data show CDR1 as SGHDN and CDR2 as FVKESK. V was pared by 0 bases and J by 7 bases, with 6 bases between. The CDR3 consists of 12 residues. CDR3: CASSQDHLGYTF. The CDR3 coding sequence is TGTGCCAGCAGCCAAGATCACCTTGGCTACACCTTC.

This chain joins TRBV7-9 and TRBJ2-7, with TRBD2 as a possible D gene (5 bases). The V and J ends lost 4 bases and 0 bases respectively, with 16 bases between them. Per the germline V gene, CDR1 is SEHNR and CDR2 is FQNEAQ (reference sequence). The CDR3 is made up of 16 amino acids. The CDR3, as DNA: TGTGCCAGCAGCTCTCCAAGCGGTGATAGCTCCTACGAGCAGTACTTC. It is translated as CASSSPSGDSSYEQYF.

The CDR3 sequence: CASSLGYLGDTQYF. The CDR3 bases are TGTGCCAGCAGCTTAGGGTACCTCGGCGATACGCAGTATTTT. The V call is TRBV11-2, the J call TRBJ2-3, with no clear D. The V end was cut by 1 base, the J end by 6 bases, with 11 bases between. Looked up from germline, CDR1 is SGHAT and CDR2 is FQNNGV. The length of the CDR3 is 14 residues.

This rearrangement joins TRBV2 to TRBJ2-3; D is unclear. Germline values: CDR1 SNHLY, CDR2 FYNNEI. Trimming took off 8 bases at V and 6 bases at J, with 12 bases between the two ends. This CDR3 contains 12 residues. The CDR3 DNA sequence: TGTGCCAGCCCAAGCCTGTTTGATACGCAGTATTTT. Its translation: CASPSLFDTQYF. The complete variable domain, with remaining parts taken from reference TRBV2 and TRBJ2-3, reads EPEVTQTPSHQVTQMGQEVILRCVPISNHLYFYWYRQILGQKVEFLVSFYNNEISEKSEIFDDQFSVERPDGSNFTLKIRSTKLEDSAMYFCASPSLFDTQYFGPGTRLTVL.

V gene TRBV19 combines with J gene TRBJ1-1, with D uncertain. The germline gives CDR1 LNHDA, CDR2 SQIVND (reference sequence). Trimming stripped 6 bases from V and 5 bases from J, with 22 bases between. The CDR3 spans 16 residues. The DNA for the CDR3 is TGTGCCAGTAGAGACCGGGGATTGGGCCGACGTACTGAAGCTTTCTTT. Residues: CASRDRGLGRRTEAFF. Drawing the rest from reference TRBV19 and TRBJ1-1, the complete variable domain is DGGITQSPKYLFRKEGQNVTLSCEQNLNHDAMYWYRQDPGQGLRLIYYSQIVNDFQKGDIAEGYSVSREKKESFPLTVTSAQKNPTAFYLCASRDRGLGRRTEAFFGQGTRLTVV.

The chain joins TRBV4-1 to TRBJ1-2, with D uncertain. CDR1 is MGHRA and CDR2 is YSYEKL in the germline V gene. The V and J ends lost 0 bases and 6 bases respectively, with 8 bases between them. The CDR3 length is 13 residues. CDR3 residues: CASSQDPADGYTF. Written as DNA, the CDR3 is TGCGCCAGCAGCCAAGATCCGGCCGATGGCTACACCTTC.

The chain joins TRBV27 to TRBJ2-7, with D maybe TRBD2 (6 bases). The CDR3 is made up of 13 amino acids. Germline values: CDR1 MNHEY, CDR2 SMNVEV (reference sequence). The V and J ends lost 9 bases and 6 bases respectively, with 18 bases between them. Written as DNA, the CDR3 is TGTGCCAGTGGGGGGTCCCCCTCCCTCGAGCAGTACTTC. Protein: CASGGSPSLEQYF.

V is TRBV9 and J is TRBJ1-2; TRBD1 aligns across 7 bases. The germline V gene has CDR1 SGDLS and CDR2 YYNGEE. J was trimmed by 4 bases and V by 1 base; bases with no gene match: 7. This CDR3 comprises 15 residues. The CDR3 nucleotides are TGTGCCAGCAGCGTACCGGACAGGTCGCTCTATGGCTACACCTTC. Translated, it gives CASSVPDRSLYGYTF.

The chain recombines TRBV27 with TRBJ2-1; tentative D call: TRBD1 (5 bases). Germline V gives CDR1 MNHEY, CDR2 SMNVEV (reference sequence). Trimming stripped 3 bases from V and 12 bases from J, with 9 bases between. CDR3 length equals 11 residues. This CDR3 reads CASSFGQRQFF. The CDR3 DNA sequence: TGTGCCAGCAGTTTTGGACAACGGCAGTTCTTC.

V and J are TRBV19 and TRBJ1-1; 7 bases match TRBD1. The CDR3 contains 15 residues. Per the germline V gene, CDR1 is LNHDA and CDR2 is SQIVND (reference sequence). J lost 4 bases, V lost 1 base, and 6 bases had no gene match. The CDR3 region has the DNA TGTGCCAGTAGTATAGGTCGAACAGGGGCCACTGAAGCTTTCTTT. This codes for CASSIGRTGATEAFF. Drawing the rest from reference TRBV19 and TRBJ1-1, the complete variable domain is DGGITQSPKYLFRKEGQNVTLSCEQNLNHDAMYWYRQDPGQGLRLIYYSQIVNDFQKGDIAEGYSVSREKKESFPLTVTSAQKNPTAFYLCASSIGRTGATEAFFGQGTRLTVV.

This sequence joins TRBV5-1 and TRBJ2-7; 9 bases are shared with TRBD1. Germline trimming cut 4 bases from V and 4 bases from J; bases unmatched to any gene: 12. This CDR3 has 16 amino acids. CDR1 is SGHRS and CDR2 is YFSETQ in the germline V gene. The CDR3 reads CASSASPGQGFYEQYF. CDR3 coding DNA: TGCGCCAGCAGCGCCAGCCCGGGACAGGGTTTTTACGAGCAGTACTTC.

This clone was counted only a few times. The chain links TRBV19 to TRBJ2-1, with a possible D match to TRBD2 (6 bases). Trimming cost V 7 bases and J 7 bases, with 17 bases left between them. The CDR3 runs to 14 residues. Germline CDR1 LNHDA, CDR2 SQIVND (reference sequence). In nucleotides, the CDR3 is TGTGCCAGTATCGGCGGGACCGCAGGGAATGAGCAGTTCTTC. Translated: CASIGGTAGNEQFF.

The rearrangement links TRBV5-1 to TRBJ1-5; TRBD1 matches 7 bases. J gave up 5 bases and V 4 bases, and 3 bases lay outside the gene matches. The germline gives CDR1 SGHRS, CDR2 YFSETQ. This CDR3 is built from 13 residues. The CDR3 DNA is TGCGCCAGCAGCCCCAGGGGGGATCAGCCCCAGCATTTT. Its protein is CASSPRGDQPQHF.

The chain combines TRBV6-5 with TRBJ2-7; TRBD1 matches at 9 bases. V shed 6 bases and J 5 bases; nucleotides not matched to a gene: 5. The CDR3 totals 13 residues. CDR1 and CDR2 (germline): MNHEY, SVGAGI. CDR3 sequence: CASSITGGNEQYF. In DNA form, the CDR3 reads TGTGCCAGCAGCATAACAGGGGGCAACGAGCAGTACTTC.

The chain couples TRBV27 to TRBJ2-2; no definite D call. V lost 6 bases and J lost 6, with 11 bases in between. Germline V lookup: CDR1 MNHEY, CDR2 SMNVEV (reference sequence). This CDR3 comprises 13 residues. CDR3 sequence: CASSPVWAGELFF. In DNA form, the CDR3 reads TGTGCCAGCAGCCCCGTGTGGGCCGGGGAGCTGTTTTTT.

The V call is TRBV9, the J call TRBJ2-5, with D possibly matching TRBD1 (6 bases). The CDR3 sequence is 13 residues long. V was pared by 7 bases and J by 0 bases, with 10 bases between. CDR1 SGDLS and CDR2 YYNGEE come from the germline V gene. The CDR3 coding sequence is TGTGCCAGCGGTAGGGGGTACCAAGAGACCCAGTACTTC. It encodes CASGRGYQETQYF.

The CDR3 region has the DNA TGTGCCAGCAGTTACAGGGGGCACACTGAAGCTTTCTTT. Its translation is CASSYRGHTEAFF. The V and J genes are TRBV6-5 and TRBJ1-1; 7 nucleotides line up with TRBD1. The CDR3 is 13 amino acids. Trimming cost V 2 bases and J 3 bases; bases outside gene matches: 0. From germline, CDR1 is MNHEY and CDR2 SVGAGI.